These 2 T cell receptor beta chains came from one sample sequenced in a study of vaccination effects on CD4 cells after COVID-19. Sequenced by immunoSEQ multiplex PCR; TCRdb stores in-frame clones only, minus some. Of 40,000 or so clones in the sample, approximately 74% are singletons; the top ten hold 2.5% to 3.5%. When around 10 days of culture had elapsed, CD4+ T cells were isolated. Antigens of these TCRs are unknown. The specimen was CD4+ T cells from PBMCs cultured without peptide, collected before COVID-19 vaccination. Receptor source: a human donor who received a COVID-19 vaccine.

The genes are TRBV11-2 and TRBJ2-5; D is perhaps TRBD1 or TRBD2 (6 bases each). The germline V and J ends were trimmed by 5 bases and 4 bases, with 17 bases remaining between them. Germline loops: CDR1 SGHAT, CDR2 FQNNGV. The CDR3 loop spans 15 amino acids. In DNA form, the CDR3 reads TGTGCCAGCAGCCCCGGGACACGGGGAGGAGAGACCCAGTACTTC. Protein sequence: CASSPGTRGGETQYF.

The chain employs TRBV5-1 and TRBJ1-1; no clear D gene. This CDR3 is 14 amino acids long. Trimming pared 0 bases from V and 1 base from J, leaving 7 bases between. Germline assignment: CDR1 SGHRS and CDR2 YFSETQ. CDR3 bases: TGCGCCAGCAGCTTGGATTCTAAGAACACTGAAGCTTTCTTT. As protein: CASSLDSKNTEAFF.